A single sample gave rise to the 15 T cell receptor beta chains below, sequenced in a study of shared clonotypes between healthy human individuals. Generated by immunoSEQ multiplex PCR, the TCRdb table keeps only in-frame clones and is missing some. Counted here are roughly 1,800,000 clones, about 95% occurring once; the ten biggest clones make up roughly 1%. As defined, naive CD8 cells were CD45RO-negative and positively selected for CCR7, with terminally differentiated effector memory CD45RA+ cells excluded. The sequencing sample was made of naive CD8+ T cells sorted from blood. These TCRs come from a man between 18 and 29 years old in good health.

This chain links TRBV27 with TRBJ1-4; no reliable D call. The germline V and J ends were trimmed by 5 bases and 0 bases, with 7 bases remaining between them. The CDR3 spans 14 residues. CDR1 is MNHEY, CDR2 SMNVEV, per germline (reference sequence). CDR3 nucleotide sequence: TGTGCCAGCAGTCCGATTGCAACTAATGAAAAACTGTTTTTT. This sequence encodes CASSPIATNEKLFF.

The chain has TRBV7-9 and TRBJ2-2, with 8 bases lining up with TRBD1. The length of the CDR3 is 15 residues. The V gene's germline CDR1 is SEHNR and CDR2 FQNEAQ (reference sequence). Trimming removed 6 bases from V and 1 base from J; junction bases left unmatched: 4. The CDR3 reads CASRPQGENTGELFF. The CDR3 DNA sequence: TGTGCCAGCAGACCACAGGGGGAGAACACCGGGGAGCTGTTTTTT.

Of note for this clone: Other DNA sequences in the same sample also yield this CDR3. The chain recombines TRBV30 with TRBJ2-7, with D unclear. V lost 2 bases and J lost 4, with 9 bases in between. In germline, CDR1 is GTSNPN, CDR2 SVGIG (reference sequence). This CDR3 has 12 residues. The CDR3 is CAWSTDGYEQYF. The DNA for the CDR3 is TGTGCCTGGAGTACAGATGGATACGAGCAGTACTTC.

This clone was detected only once. The sample carries other DNA sequences with the same CDR3. The chain uses TRBV10-2 and TRBJ2-7; D gene ambiguous. The CDR3 runs 11 residues. Between the trimmed V and J ends, which lost 1 base and 5 bases, there was a span of 3 bases. Germline CDR1 and CDR2: WSHSY and SAAADI. CDR3 protein: CASSEYHEQYF. DNA for the CDR3: TGCGCCAGCAGTGAGTACCACGAGCAGTACTTC.

The chain joins TRBV9 to TRBJ2-1, with D unclear. V was shortened by 4 bases and J by 5 bases, with 7 bases between the two germline ends. In germline, CDR1 is SGDLS, CDR2 YYNGEE. This CDR3 spans 12 amino acids. CDR3 protein: CASSMVDNEQFF. CDR3 nucleotide sequence: TGTGCCAGCAGCATGGTTGACAATGAGCAGTTCTTC. The complete variable domain, with remaining parts taken from reference TRBV9 and TRBJ2-1, reads DSGVTQTPKHLITATGQRVTLRCSPRSGDLSVYWYQQSLDQGLQFLIQYYNGEERAKGNILERFSAQQFPDLHSELNLSSLELGDSALYFCASSMVDNEQFFGPGTRLTVL.

This clone was observed a handful of times. The same CDR3 also results from other DNA sequences found in this sample. V usage is TRBV30 and J usage is TRBJ1-1; D gene ambiguous. Trimming stripped 0 bases from V and 4 bases from J, with 3 bases between. The CDR3 has 11 residues. CDR1 is GTSNPN and CDR2 is SVGIG in the germline V gene (reference sequence). The CDR3 region is CAWSVTTEAFF. The CDR3 DNA follows: TGTGCCTGGAGTGTAACCACTGAAGCTTTCTTT.

The chain joins TRBV6-1 to TRBJ2-4; a weak D match, TRBD1 (7 bases). V lost 5 bases, J lost 8 bases, and 16 bases lay in between. In germline, CDR1 is MNHNS, CDR2 SASEGT. CDR3 length equals 14 residues. The CDR3 region has the DNA TGTGCCAGCAGTCGTCTTTCAGGGGGGCACATTCAGTACTTC. Encoded protein: CASSRLSGGHIQYF.

The J gene is TRBJ1-2, the V gene TRBV19, with 7 bases lining up with TRBD1. The germline gives CDR1 LNHDA, CDR2 SQIVND (reference sequence). CDR3 length: 13 residues. The junction had 8 bases not matched to a gene; V was cut back by 7 bases and J by 6 bases. Here the CDR3 reads CASIDRVWNGYTF. The DNA of the CDR3 is TGTGCCAGTATCGACAGGGTTTGGAATGGCTACACCTTC.

This clone was observed once. The V and J genes are TRBV4-3 and TRBJ2-2; no clear D. The CDR3 covers 15 residues. CDR1 and CDR2 (germline): LGHNA, YSLEER. V was trimmed by 3 bases and J by 0 bases, leaving 8 bases between them. DNA of the CDR3: TGCGCCAGCAGCCACTTACCGGCGAACACCGGGGAGCTGTTTTTT. Translating it yields CASSHLPANTGELFF.

The CDR3 loop reads CAWGPRGVFGDIYEQYF. The CDR3 nucleotides are TGTGCCTGGGGGCCACGAGGGGTTTTTGGGGATATCTACGAGCAGTACTTC. The chain joins TRBV30 to TRBJ2-7; D might be TRBD1 or TRBD2, each matching 5 bases. Germline V lookup: CDR1 GTSNPN, CDR2 SVGIG (reference sequence). CDR3 length: 17 residues. V was shortened by 5 bases and J by 3 bases, with 26 bases between the two germline ends. Combining the CDR3 with reference TRBV30 and TRBJ2-7 gives the whole variable domain SQTIHQWPATLVQPVGSPLSLECTVEGTSNPNLYWYRQAAGRGLQLLFYSVGIGQISSEVPQNLSASRPQDRQFILSSKKLLLSDSGFYLCAWGPRGVFGDIYEQYFGPGTRLTVT.

The chain carries TRBV29-1 and TRBJ2-3; 7 nucleotides agree with TRBD2. With 1 base clipped from V and 6 bases from J, the junction kept 16 bases outside the gene matches. Per the germline V gene, CDR1 is SQVTM and CDR2 is ANQGSEA. This CDR3 is 17 amino acids long. The CDR3 spells CSVEAREPAGFGDTQYF. The CDR3 DNA reads TGCAGCGTTGAAGCCCGGGAGCCAGCGGGATTCGGGGATACGCAGTATTTT.

On this clone itself: The sample holds other DNA sequences that translate to the same CDR3. J is TRBJ2-5 and V is TRBV12-5; no definite D call. Germline values: CDR1 LGHNT, CDR2 FRNRAP. V was trimmed by 1 base and J by 4 bases, leaving 1 base between them. This CDR3 is 11 amino acids long. CDR3 sequence: CASGLGETQYF. DNA for the CDR3: TGTGCTAGTGGTTTGGGAGAGACCCAGTACTTC.

The CDR3 sequence: CASSLDGQLYNEQFF. CDR3 nucleotides: TGTGCCAGCAGCTTAGATGGGCAGCTTTACAATGAGCAGTTCTTC. The V call is TRBV7-9, the J call TRBJ2-1; no clear D. CDR1 is SEHNR, CDR2 FQNEAQ, per germline (reference sequence). Trimming cost V 1 base and J 4 bases, with 11 bases left between them. This CDR3 has 15 amino acids. Variable domain in full (rest from reference TRBV7-9 and TRBJ2-1): DTGVSQNPRHKITKRGQNVTFRCDPISEHNRLYWYRQTLGQGPEFLTYFQNEAQLEKSRLLSDRFSAERPKGSFSTLEIQRTEQGDSAMYLCASSLDGQLYNEQFFGPGTRLTVL.

The chain has TRBV25-1 and TRBJ1-6, with D maybe TRBD1 (6 bases). Germline V gene data show CDR1 as MGHDK and CDR2 as SYGVNS. V lost 3 bases and J 9 bases, leaving 9 bases between the germline ends. The CDR3 has 13 amino acids. CDR3 sequence: CASSDRGGSPLHF. The CDR3 nucleotides read TGTGCCAGCAGTGACAGGGGCGGTTCACCCCTCCACTTT.

The rearrangement uses TRBV11-2 and TRBJ2-1; 8 positions agree with TRBD2. The V segment lost 6 bases and the J segment 5 bases; nucleotides outside the gene matches: 9. CDR1 and CDR2 from the germline V gene are SGHAT and FQNNGV. The CDR3 consists of 15 residues. The CDR3 spells CASRLGLGSHNEQFF. DNA of the CDR3: TGTGCCAGCAGATTGGGACTAGGGAGTCACAATGAGCAGTTCTTC.